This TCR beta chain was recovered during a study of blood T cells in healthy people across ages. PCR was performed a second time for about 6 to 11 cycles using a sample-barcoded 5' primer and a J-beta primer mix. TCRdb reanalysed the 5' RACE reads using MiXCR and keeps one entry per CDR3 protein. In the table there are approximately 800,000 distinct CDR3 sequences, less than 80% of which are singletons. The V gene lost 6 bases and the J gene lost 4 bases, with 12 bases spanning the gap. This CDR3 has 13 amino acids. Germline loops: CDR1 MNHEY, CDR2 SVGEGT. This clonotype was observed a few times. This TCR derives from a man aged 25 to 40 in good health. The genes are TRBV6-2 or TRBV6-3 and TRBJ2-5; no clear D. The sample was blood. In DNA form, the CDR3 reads TGTGCCAGCAGCCCCCTCCTTGTAGAGACCCAGTACTTC. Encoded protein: CASSPLLVETQYF.